Listed below are T cell receptor beta chains from one sample, sequenced in a study of blood T cells in healthy people across ages. TCRdb re-analysed the 5' RACE reads in MiXCR, keeping a single row per CDR3 protein. The sample records nearly 800,000 distinct CDR3 sequences, 25% being singletons. These data were also filed under a second study, of T cells of mothers and their children.

Sequences were obtained from blood. The receptors shown here come from a boy under 18 in good health. CDR3s include the opening cysteine and the closing phenylalanine or tryptophan.

J gene,V gene,CDR3 protein
TRBJ2-4,TRBV28,CASSLPRDFTKNIQYF
TRBJ1-5,TRBV4-3,CASSPTGQGHQPQHF
TRBJ2-2,TRBV20-1,CSARVQGHPGELFF
TRBJ2-1,TRBV27,CASRGQGAVRGYEQFF
TRBJ2-1,TRBV7-9,CASSPPGPGDEQFF
TRBJ2-3,TRBV6-6,CASSGSGRYTDTQYF
TRBJ2-5,TRBV6-1,CASSPGVQPYQETQYF
TRBJ2-7,TRBV7-2,CASSLILVHEQYF
TRBJ1-5,TRBV5-1,CASNLVPGWDQPQHF
TRBJ2-7,TRBV6-2/TRBV6-3,CASRTGAYEQYF
TRBJ2-5,TRBV11-2,CASSFHSSLQETQYF
TRBJ1-4,TRBV24-1,CATADRVNEKLFF
TRBJ2-1,TRBV5-5,CASSPSEREGQDEQFF
TRBJ2-5,TRBV4-1,CASSHEGGSGLETQYF
TRBJ1-6,TRBV20-1,CSGNRGDSPLHF
TRBJ2-1,TRBV5-1,CASHRDRVYNEQFF
TRBJ2-5,TRBV20-1,CSARDILAGTQETQYF
TRBJ2-3,TRBV20-1,CSARDNPGTSRSDTQYF
TRBJ2-7,TRBV7-9,CASSHTGGEQYF
TRBJ2-4,TRBV20-1,CSAVPVAGVGTKNIQYF
TRBJ2-1,TRBV29-1,CSAEGRSYNEQFF
TRBJ2-7,TRBV18,CASSPPEGRGQYF
TRBJ2-1,TRBV5-1,CASAVRDPYYNEQFF
TRBJ2-2,TRBV6-1,CASRKGLAGENTGELFF
TRBJ1-5,TRBV6-2/TRBV6-3,CASSSTTGDYSNQPQHF
TRBJ1-2,TRBV4-3,CASSQGTGTNYGYTF